The T cell receptor (beta chain) described here comes from a study of cytomegalovirus exposure and HLA in healthy donors. On this clone: Its specificity is not known.

As for the donors, each was a healthy bone marrow donor. Donors likely had unrecorded immune exposures despite being nominally healthy when sampled. General study results and limits: Specific recognition of CMV antigens was confirmed in vitro for three chains (all CMV-associated).

The PCR employed 60 Vbeta primers together with 13 Jbeta primers. Using immunoSEQ multiplex PCR, the repertoire was profiled, and TCRdb retains in-frame clones only, with some absent. The data show fewer than 90,000 clones, with around four fifths seen just once and 9.5% to 13% held by the top ten. The receptor was derived from a man younger than 40 in good health and CMV-seropositive. The sequenced material came from PBMCs.

CDR3: CASRAPGQGNRKLFF. CDR3 nucleotide sequence: TGTGCCAGCAGGGCCCCGGGACAGGGGAATAGAAAACTGTTTTTT. This chain connects TRBV9 to TRBJ1-4; TRBD1 agrees at 10 bases. CDR1 and CDR2 (germline): SGDLS, YYNGEE. The CDR3 loop spans 15 amino acids. V lost 5 bases, J lost 10 bases, and 11 bases stayed unmatched.